A single sample is the source of the 5 T cell receptor beta chains below, sequenced in a study of blood T cell repertoires in COVID-19. Measured with immunoSEQ multiplex PCR; TCRdb has only the in-frame clones, and not every one. The sample lists about 130,000 clones; around nine tenths were seen once. The sequenced material came from peripheral blood. Every receptor here comes from a man aged 60 to 75 with COVID-19, enrolled during active disease.

The chain uses TRBV18 and TRBJ1-1, with a possible D match to TRBD1 (6 bases). Germline V gene lookup returns CDR1 KGHSH and CDR2 LQKENI. The CDR3 length is 13 residues. V was pared by 3 bases and J by 8 bases, with 13 bases between. Written as DNA, the CDR3 is TGTGCCAGCTCACCCAGCAGGGGTGAAGAAGCTTTCTTT. Its translation is CASSPSRGEEAFF.

The chain has TRBV20-1 and TRBJ2-7; 7 bases agree with TRBD1. Germline CDR1 DFQATT, CDR2 SNEGSKA (reference sequence). The CDR3 has 14 amino acids. The V segment lost 3 bases and the J segment 2 bases; nucleotides outside the gene matches: 7. CDR3 bases: TGCAGTGCTAGTCAACAGGGGTCAACCTACGAGCAGTACTTC. This codes for CSASQQGSTYEQYF.

The chain carries TRBV7-3 and TRBJ1-1, with a weak D call TRBD1 (5 bases). Per the germline V gene, CDR1 is SGHTA and CDR2 is FQGTGA. The CDR3 length is 13 residues. V lost 3 bases and J lost 4, with 9 bases in between. CDR3 region: CASSLGQGTEAFF. The CDR3 nucleotides are TGTGCCAGCAGCTTGGGGCAAGGCACTGAAGCTTTCTTT.

The chain links TRBV3-1 (or the pseudogene TRBV3-2) to TRBJ2-7; 10 bases fit TRBD1. Germline V gene data show CDR1 as LGHDT and CDR2 as YNNKEL (reference sequence). Germline trimming cut 4 bases from V and 4 bases from J; bases unmatched to any gene: 4. CDR3 length: 14 residues. The CDR3, as DNA: TGTGCCAGCAGCCCCGGACAGGGGGTATACGAGCAGTACTTC. It codes for CASSPGQGVYEQYF.

This chain uses TRBV6-6 with TRBJ2-3; D unresolved. This CDR3 is built from 13 residues. The ends were cut back, 0 bases at V and 4 bases at J, with 5 bases in the middle. Germline-derived CDR1 and CDR2 are MNHNY and SVGAGI (reference sequence). CDR3 loop: CASSYSSADTQYF. The CDR3 nucleotides are TGTGCCAGCAGTTACTCGAGTGCAGATACGCAGTATTTT.